These T cell receptor beta chains were read from a single sample in a study of human T cells and chemical hapten exposure. One entry per CDR3 protein, called by TCRdb with MiXCR from the RACE reads. The sample has roughly 380,000 distinct CDR3 sequences, 5.1% seen once. The input for sequencing was whole blood, taken in connection with sensitization to the hapten diphenylcyclopropenone (DPC). The receptors here all came from a woman between 50 and 59 years old with alopecia areata. Some clones in this sample may be carry-over from other donors' samples. The CDR3 runs from the conserved cysteine through the conserved F or W. A D gene is named only where the DNA matches it firmly. Not every row has a clone size; where given, it reads once, few, many or a size class.

clone_size: few; j_call: TRBJ1-5; v_call: TRBV7-6; d_call: TRBD1; cdr3_nt: TGTGCCAGCAGCTTACGGGGACAGGGTTTTAGCAATCAGCCCCAGCATTTT; cdr3_aa: CASSLRGQGFSNQPQHF
clone_size: .; j_call: TRBJ2-7; v_call: TRBV5-1; d_call: TRBD1; cdr3_nt: TGCGCCAGCAGCTCTACCGGGACAGGATACGAGCAGTACTTC; cdr3_aa: CASSSTGTGYEQYF
clone_size: .; j_call: TRBJ1-6; v_call: TRBV5-1; d_call: TRBD1; cdr3_nt: TGCGCCAGCAGCATCCGGTCCGGGACAGCCCTTCGTATTTCACCCCTCCACTTT; cdr3_aa: CASSIRSGTALRISPLHF
clone_size: few; j_call: TRBJ2-7; v_call: TRBV24-1; d_call: .; cdr3_nt: TGTGCCACCAGGATCGGGCGGGTGCAGTACTTC; cdr3_aa: CATRIGRVQYF
clone_size: few; j_call: TRBJ1-2; v_call: TRBV7-2; d_call: .; cdr3_nt: TGTGCCAGCAGCTTCCACAGGGCCCATGGCTACACCTTC; cdr3_aa: CASSFHRAHGYTF
clone_size: many; j_call: TRBJ2-3; v_call: TRBV12-3/TRBV12-4; d_call: TRBD2; cdr3_nt: TGTGCCAGTATGACTAGCGGGGCAAAAGATACGCAGTATTTT; cdr3_aa: CASMTSGAKDTQYF
clone_size: many; j_call: TRBJ2-1; v_call: TRBV20-1; d_call: TRBD2; cdr3_nt: TGCAGTGCTGGAGGTTTAGCGGGGCTTCTGTTCTTC; cdr3_aa: CSAGGLAGLLFF
clone_size: .; j_call: TRBJ2-3; v_call: TRBV5-4; d_call: TRBD1; cdr3_nt: TGTGCCAGCAGTCTTGACAGGGGGCGAGTAGATACGCAGTATTTT; cdr3_aa: CASSLDRGRVDTQYF
clone_size: .; j_call: TRBJ2-1; v_call: TRBV23-1; d_call: .; cdr3_nt: TGCGCCAGCAATTCCCAGGGAACAGGGCATGAGCAGTTCTTC; cdr3_aa: CASNSQGTGHEQFF
clone_size: .; j_call: TRBJ2-1; v_call: TRBV7-2; d_call: TRBD1; cdr3_nt: TGTGCCAGCAGCTTAACGGGACAGGGGGAACAGTTCTTC; cdr3_aa: CASSLTGQGEQFF
clone_size: .; j_call: TRBJ1-1; v_call: TRBV6-5; d_call: .; cdr3_nt: TGTGCCAGCAGTTACTTGGGGAAGGCCACTGAAGCTTTCTTT; cdr3_aa: CASSYLGKATEAFF
clone_size: few; j_call: TRBJ2-3; v_call: TRBV5-5; d_call: .; cdr3_nt: TGTGCCAGCAGCTTGGCTGGCTTTAGCACAGATACGCAGTATTTT; cdr3_aa: CASSLAGFSTDTQYF
clone_size: many; j_call: TRBJ2-3; v_call: TRBV13; d_call: .; cdr3_nt: TGTGCCAGCAGCAGAGACGGCCAGGGAAGAGATACGCAGTATTTT; cdr3_aa: CASSRDGQGRDTQYF
clone_size: few; j_call: TRBJ2-7; v_call: TRBV12-3/TRBV12-4; d_call: TRBD1; cdr3_nt: TGTGCCAGCAGGCGACAGGGTGAGGAGCAGTACTTC; cdr3_aa: CASRRQGEEQYF
clone_size: .; j_call: TRBJ1-5; v_call: TRBV6-5; d_call: .; cdr3_nt: TGTGCCAGCAGTTACAAGCTAGATAGCAATCAGCCCCAGCATTTT; cdr3_aa: CASSYKLDSNQPQHF
clone_size: many; j_call: TRBJ1-2; v_call: TRBV29-1; d_call: .; cdr3_nt: TGCAGCGTCGCTTCCGTCGAGGGCTACACCTTC; cdr3_aa: CSVASVEGYTF
clone_size: .; j_call: TRBJ1-2; v_call: TRBV29-1; d_call: TRBD1; cdr3_nt: TGCAGCGACGATACAGGGGGCTCCTATGGCTACACCTTC; cdr3_aa: CSDDTGGSYGYTF
clone_size: .; j_call: TRBJ1-1; v_call: TRBV28; d_call: TRBD1; cdr3_nt: TGTGCCAGCAACAGGGGGCGGACTGAAGCTTTCTTT; cdr3_aa: CASNRGRTEAFF
clone_size: .; j_call: TRBJ1-2; v_call: TRBV20-1; d_call: .; cdr3_nt: TGCAGTGCTTTCAGGGACCATGGCTACACCTTC; cdr3_aa: CSAFRDHGYTF
clone_size: many; j_call: TRBJ2-7; v_call: TRBV7-6; d_call: TRBD2; cdr3_nt: TGTGCCAGCAGCGCATACACGGGAGGCCCCTACGAGCAGTACTTC; cdr3_aa: CASSAYTGGPYEQYF
clone_size: .; j_call: TRBJ2-3; v_call: TRBV30; d_call: .; cdr3_nt: TGTGCCTGGAGTAACCTCGGCACAGATACGCAGTATTTT; cdr3_aa: CAWSNLGTDTQYF
clone_size: many; j_call: TRBJ2-2; v_call: TRBV6-2/TRBV6-3; d_call: .; cdr3_nt: TGTGCCACCTGCGAAACGAACACCGGGGAGCTGTTTTTT; cdr3_aa: CATCETNTGELFF
clone_size: many; j_call: TRBJ2-1; v_call: TRBV6-2/TRBV6-3; d_call: .; cdr3_nt: TGTGCCAGCGACCCTCTGTTCCGGCCGTTCTTC; cdr3_aa: CASDPLFRPFF
clone_size: .; j_call: TRBJ1-4; v_call: TRBV10-3; d_call: .; cdr3_nt: TGTGCCATCAGTGGAAACAGGGATGAAAAACTGTTCTTT; cdr3_aa: CAISGNRDEKLFF
clone_size: few; j_call: TRBJ1-6; v_call: TRBV7-9; d_call: .; cdr3_nt: TGTGCCAGCAGCTTAGAGGCGGGGGGCAGCTCCTATAATTCACCCCTCCACTTT; cdr3_aa: CASSLEAGGSSYNSPLHF
clone_size: few; j_call: TRBJ2-3; v_call: TRBV20-1; d_call: .; cdr3_nt: TGCAGTGCTAGAATGACTACTAGCACAGATACGCAGTATTTT; cdr3_aa: CSARMTTSTDTQYF
clone_size: .; j_call: TRBJ2-7; v_call: TRBV28; d_call: .; cdr3_nt: TGTGCCAGCAAGGGAGGGACAGAGCGGTGGGACGAGCAGTACTTC; cdr3_aa: CASKGGTERWDEQYF
clone_size: many; j_call: TRBJ1-5; v_call: TRBV6-2/TRBV6-3; d_call: .; cdr3_nt: TGTGCCAGCACGCTCCAGGGGTTGGATCAGCCCCAGCATTTT; cdr3_aa: CASTLQGLDQPQHF